A single sample is the source of the 14 T cell receptor beta chains below, sequenced in a study of blood T cell repertoires in COVID-19. The repertoire was sequenced with immunoSEQ multiplex PCR; TCRdb's copy has only in-frame clones and lacks some. This sample yields some 350,000 clones, of which 87% are seen a single time; over 4% belongs to the top ten. The specimen was PBMCs or T cells enriched from blood (not recorded which). The receptors derive from a woman under 40 who had recovered from COVID-19.

The chain employs TRBV7-9 and TRBJ1-1; D gene uncertain. The CDR3 loop spans 15 amino acids. V dropped 4 bases and J dropped 0 bases, with 12 bases sitting between them. Germline CDR1 is SEHNR and CDR2 is FQNEAQ (reference sequence). The CDR3 DNA follows: TGTGCCAGCAGCTCGGTAACGGTTCTGAACACTGAAGCTTTCTTT. Protein sequence: CASSSVTVLNTEAFF.

The chain has TRBV28 and TRBJ1-4, with 8 bases fitting TRBD1. The V and J ends lost 6 bases and 4 bases, in that order; junction bases with no gene match: 7. The CDR3 has 15 amino acids. Germline V CDR1 and CDR2: MDHEN, SYDVKM. The CDR3 sequence is CASSTYRGYNEKLFF. The CDR3 DNA sequence: TGTGCCAGCAGCACTTACAGGGGGTATAATGAAAAACTGTTTTTT.

V gene TRBV6-2 or TRBV6-3 combines with J gene TRBJ2-4; 10 bases are shared with TRBD2. V shed 5 bases and J 3 bases; nucleotides not matched to a gene: 10. CDR3 length: 17 residues. Germline CDR1 and CDR2: MNHEY and SVGEGT. CDR3 region: CASSITAGGPVKNIQYF. DNA for the CDR3: TGTGCCAGCAGTATCACAGCGGGGGGGCCGGTCAAAAACATTCAGTACTTC.

This clone was recorded once. The chain has TRBV6-5 and TRBJ2-1, with TRBD1 identical over 8 bases. From germline, CDR1 is MNHEY and CDR2 SVGAGI. The CDR3 contains 14 residues. V was pared by 6 bases and J by 6 bases, with 7 bases of the junction left unmatched. The CDR3, as DNA: TGTGCCAGCAGCTTACAGGACAGGGTCAATGAGCAGTTCTTC. Its translation is CASSLQDRVNEQFF.

J is TRBJ2-3 and V is TRBV3-1 (or the pseudogene TRBV3-2); the D gene is possibly TRBD2 (6 bases). The CDR3 totals 19 residues. Germline CDR1 LGHDT, CDR2 YNNKEL (reference sequence). V was pared by 0 bases and J by 0 bases, with 19 bases between. The CDR3 DNA follows: TGTGCCAGCAGCCAAGATTGGGTCGGAGCGCGGGGTAGCACAGATACGCAGTATTTT. Amino acids: CASSQDWVGARGSTDTQYF.

The chain recombines TRBV11-3 with TRBJ1-3; a possible D gene is TRBD1 (5 bases). The germline V and J ends were trimmed by 2 bases and 0 bases, with 8 bases remaining between them. Germline CDR1 SGHNT, CDR2 YENEEA. CDR3 size: 15 residues. CDR3 nucleotide sequence: TGTGCCAGCAGCTTACGGGGGAACTCTGGAAACACCATATATTTT. Its translation is CASSLRGNSGNTIYF.

The chain combines TRBV29-1 with TRBJ1-2, with a weak D call TRBD1 (5 bases). Germline CDR1 and CDR2: SQVTM and ANQGSEA. The CDR3 loop spans 11 amino acids. V lost 7 bases, J lost 7 bases, and 13 bases lay in between. The CDR3 sequence is CSGGREGGYTF. CDR3 coding DNA: TGCAGCGGGGGCAGGGAGGGTGGCTACACCTTC.

This sequence joins TRBV27 and TRBJ2-1, with D tentatively TRBD1 (6 bases). CDR1 MNHEY and CDR2 SMNVEV come from the germline V gene (reference sequence). With 5 bases removed from V and 5 bases from J, the gap between germline ends came to 10 bases. This CDR3 is built from 13 residues. As DNA, the CDR3 is TGTGCCAGCAGTCAAAGGGGGAACAATGAGCAGTTCTTC. This gives the protein CASSQRGNNEQFF.

The chain employs TRBV20-1 and TRBJ2-5, with TRBD2 identical over 7 bases. Trimming cost V 6 bases and J 4 bases; bases outside gene matches: 2. This CDR3 has 11 residues. The germline V gene encodes CDR1 DFQATT and CDR2 SNEGSKA (reference sequence). For the CDR3, the DNA is TGCAGTGCAGGACTAGGAGAGACCCAGTACTTC. Translation gives CSAGLGETQYF.

This clone was seen just once. V usage is TRBV20-1 and J usage is TRBJ2-1, with 7 bases identical to TRBD2. CDR1 DFQATT and CDR2 SNEGSKA come from the germline V gene (reference sequence). V was pared by 3 bases and J by 8 bases, with 13 bases of the junction left unmatched. This CDR3 comprises 15 residues. CDR3: CSASHYAGVLYEQFF. The CDR3 DNA reads as TGCAGTGCTAGTCATTACGCGGGAGTGCTCTATGAGCAGTTCTTC.

V gene TRBV28 combines with J gene TRBJ1-5; D ambiguous. Germline CDR1 is MDHEN and CDR2 is SYDVKM. The CDR3 has 14 amino acids. Trimming left V 8 bases short and J 7 bases short, with 18 bases between. The CDR3 bases are TGTGCCAGCCAAGAGGGTGGGTCAGGACAGCCCCAGCATTTT. This codes for CASQEGGSGQPQHF. Complete variable domain (other parts from reference TRBV28 and TRBJ1-5): DVKVTQSSRYLVKRTGEKVFLECVQDMDHENMFWYRQDPGLGLRLIYFSYDVKMKEKGDIPEGYSVSREKKERFSLILESASTNQTSMYLCASQEGGSGQPQHFGDGTRLSIL.

V is TRBV5-4 and J is TRBJ2-1; TRBD1 matches 7 bases. Germline CDR1 is SGHNT and CDR2 is YYREEE (reference sequence). This CDR3 contains 15 residues. Trimming took 4 bases from V and 4 from J; bases not matched to a gene: 8. This CDR3 is CASSIPGTAYNEQFF. The CDR3 DNA is TGTGCCAGCAGCATCCCCGGGACAGCTTACAATGAGCAGTTCTTC. Looking up the rest from reference TRBV5-4 and TRBJ2-1 gives the full variable domain: ETGVTQSPTHLIKTRGQQVTLRCSSQSGHNTVSWYQQALGQGPQFIFQYYREEENGRGNFPPRFSGLQFPNYSSELNVNALELDDSALYLCASSIPGTAYNEQFFGPGTRLTVL.

The CDR3 region is CASSLSERDTQYF. The CDR3 bases are TGTGCCAGCAGCCTGAGCGAACGGGATACGCAGTATTTT. V gene TRBV9 combines with J gene TRBJ2-3; no clear D gene. CDR3 size: 13 residues. In germline, CDR1 is SGDLS, CDR2 YYNGEE. V gave up 4 bases and J gave up 6 bases, with 12 bases separating them.

In nucleotides, the CDR3 is TGTGCAAGTCGCTCGGCTAGCGGGGGCTTCCAAGAGACCCAGTACTTC. This sequence encodes CASRSASGGFQETQYF. The chain couples TRBV12-2 to TRBJ2-5; TRBD2 is the table's D call, not checked against the DNA. TRBV12-2 is a known pseudogene. The CDR3 extends over 16 amino acids.